Listed below are T cell receptor beta chains from one sample, sequenced in a study of T cell responses to AZD1222 COVID-19 vaccine. Using immunoSEQ multiplex PCR, the repertoire was profiled, and TCRdb retains in-frame clones only, with some absent. The sample lists approximately 100,000 clones; 80% to 90% were seen once. Sequenced here: peripheral blood, sampled 28 days after the second AZD1222 dose. The receptors here all came from an adult who received the AZD1222 COVID-19 vaccine. Both conserved end residues are part of each CDR3. The order of the fields is V gene, clone size, J gene, D gene, CDR3 protein, CDR3 DNA. The D gene is left open where the match is weak. The listing skips clone size in some rows; elsewhere it reads once, few, many or a size class.

v_gene: TRBV5-1
abundance: once
j_gene: TRBJ1-1
d_gene: .
CDR3aa: CASSLTGGTEAFF
CDR3nt: TGCGCCAGCAGCTTAACTGGGGGCACTGAAGCTTTCTTT

v_gene: TRBV7-2
abundance: .
j_gene: TRBJ1-1
d_gene: TRBD1
CDR3aa: CASSSGQGLGAFF
CDR3nt: TGTGCCAGCAGCTCCGGACAGGGTCTGGGAGCTTTCTTT

v_gene: TRBV10-3
abundance: .
j_gene: TRBJ2-4
d_gene: .
CDR3aa: CASATQTKNIQYF
CDR3nt: TGTGCCAGCGCGACTCAGACCAAAAACATTCAGTACTTC

v_gene: TRBV27
abundance: .
j_gene: TRBJ1-6
d_gene: .
CDR3aa: CASSSAPASSYNSPLHF
CDR3nt: TGTGCCAGCAGTTCCGCCCCCGCTAGCTCCTATAATTCACCCCTCCACTTT

v_gene: TRBV5-1
abundance: .
j_gene: TRBJ2-3
d_gene: TRBD2
CDR3aa: CASSLFSGGASTDTQYF
CDR3nt: TGCGCCAGCAGCTTGTTTAGCGGGGGGGCTAGCACAGATACGCAGTATTTT

v_gene: TRBV24-1
abundance: .
j_gene: TRBJ2-1
d_gene: TRBD2
CDR3aa: CATSDFVTSGTHYNEQFF
CDR3nt: TGTGCCACCAGTGATTTTGTGACTAGCGGGACGCACTACAATGAGCAGTTCTTC

v_gene: TRBV4-2
abundance: .
j_gene: TRBJ2-1
d_gene: TRBD2
CDR3aa: CASSPASTSIGVNEQFF
CDR3nt: TGTGCCAGCAGCCCCGCCTCGACTAGCATCGGAGTTAATGAGCAGTTCTTC

v_gene: TRBV9
abundance: .
j_gene: TRBJ1-1
d_gene: .
CDR3aa: CASSVGHQNTEAFF
CDR3nt: TGTGCCAGCAGCGTAGGGCACCAGAACACTGAAGCTTTCTTT

v_gene: TRBV4-1
abundance: medium-sized
j_gene: TRBJ2-1
d_gene: TRBD2
CDR3aa: CASSSRTSPSYNEQFF
CDR3nt: TGCGCCAGCAGCTCGCGGACTAGCCCCTCCTACAATGAGCAGTTCTTC

v_gene: TRBV30
abundance: .
j_gene: TRBJ1-1
d_gene: .
CDR3aa: CAWTPQGLFRNTEAFF
CDR3nt: TGTGCCTGGACTCCACAGGGTTTGTTTCGGAACACTGAAGCTTTCTTT

v_gene: TRBV19
abundance: .
j_gene: TRBJ1-2
d_gene: .
CDR3aa: CASTSTTGPDYGYTF
CDR3nt: TGTGCCAGTACCTCAACCACAGGCCCTGACTATGGCTACACCTTC

v_gene: TRBV7-9
abundance: .
j_gene: TRBJ1-2
d_gene: .
CDR3aa: CAISSRGLEGYTF
CDR3nt: TGTGCCATCAGTTCCCGGGGACTCGAGGGCTACACCTTC

v_gene: TRBV2
abundance: .
j_gene: TRBJ1-1
d_gene: .
CDR3aa: CASRIQGNTEAFF
CDR3nt: TGTGCCAGCAGAATCCAGGGGAACACTGAAGCTTTCTTT

v_gene: TRBV6-2/TRBV6-3
abundance: .
j_gene: TRBJ1-1
d_gene: .
CDR3aa: CASSYFGRKAVTEAFF
CDR3nt: TGTGCCAGCAGTTACTTCGGCCGCAAGGCCGTAACTGAAGCTTTCTTT

v_gene: TRBV4-1
abundance: .
j_gene: TRBJ1-1
d_gene: TRBD1
CDR3aa: CASSQSQGARGTEAFF
CDR3nt: TGCGCCAGCAGCCAGTCCCAGGGGGCGCGGGGCACTGAAGCTTTCTTT

v_gene: TRBV28
abundance: few
j_gene: TRBJ2-7
d_gene: .
CDR3aa: CASSNRYLAYEQYF
CDR3nt: TGTGCCAGCAGTAACAGGTATTTGGCCTACGAGCAGTACTTC

v_gene: TRBV5-6
abundance: once
j_gene: TRBJ1-1
d_gene: TRBD1
CDR3aa: CASGGQGWTEAFF
CDR3nt: TGTGCCTCGGGGGGACAGGGATGGACTGAAGCTTTCTTT

v_gene: TRBV7-9
abundance: .
j_gene: TRBJ1-4
d_gene: .
CDR3aa: CASSLAQGGEKLFF
CDR3nt: TGTGCCAGCAGCTTAGCGCAGGGTGGCGAAAAACTGTTTTTT

v_gene: TRBV4-2
abundance: once
j_gene: TRBJ2-7
d_gene: .
CDR3aa: CASSQVPGTYLEQYF
CDR3nt: TGTGCCAGCAGCCAAGTCCCCGGGACATACCTCGAGCAGTACTTC

v_gene: TRBV19
abundance: .
j_gene: TRBJ1-2
d_gene: .
CDR3aa: CASTRVQTAYGYTF
CDR3nt: TGTGCCAGTACCCGGGTGCAGACCGCTTATGGCTACACCTTC

v_gene: TRBV19
abundance: .
j_gene: TRBJ2-7
d_gene: TRBD1
CDR3aa: CASSLQGARGQYF
CDR3nt: TGTGCCAGTAGTTTACAGGGGGCGAGGGGGCAGTACTTC

v_gene: TRBV19
abundance: few
j_gene: TRBJ2-7
d_gene: .
CDR3aa: CASTRQGQYEQYF
CDR3nt: TGTGCCAGTACAAGGCAGGGACAATACGAGCAGTACTTC

v_gene: TRBV7-2
abundance: once
j_gene: TRBJ1-2
d_gene: .
CDR3aa: CASSLYNRRTVAF
CDR3nt: TGTGCCAGCAGCTTATACAACCGACGGACAGTCGCCTTC

v_gene: TRBV18
abundance: .
j_gene: TRBJ1-2
d_gene: .
CDR3aa: CASSPKDNYGYTF
CDR3nt: TGTGCCAGCTCACCCAAAGACAACTATGGCTACACCTTC

v_gene: TRBV2
abundance: .
j_gene: TRBJ2-7
d_gene: TRBD1
CDR3aa: CASSEGTGSYEQYF
CDR3nt: TGTGCCAGCAGTGAAGGGACAGGGTCCTACGAGCAGTACTTC

v_gene: TRBV18
abundance: .
j_gene: TRBJ2-2
d_gene: TRBD1
CDR3aa: CASSRGQGTNTGELFF
CDR3nt: TGTGCCAGCTCACGGGGACAGGGGACAAACACCGGGGAGCTGTTTTTT

v_gene: TRBV4-1
abundance: .
j_gene: TRBJ2-7
d_gene: .
CDR3aa: CASSQIAGSYEQYF
CDR3nt: TGCGCCAGCAGCCAAATCGCGGGGAGCTACGAGCAGTACTTC

v_gene: TRBV11-2
abundance: .
j_gene: TRBJ1-1
d_gene: .
CDR3aa: CASSLDGPRWDTEAFF
CDR3nt: TGTGCCAGCAGCTTAGACGGACCCCGATGGGACACTGAAGCTTTCTTT

v_gene: TRBV10-2
abundance: .
j_gene: TRBJ2-2
d_gene: TRBD1
CDR3aa: CASSTPRTGGYLGELFF
CDR3nt: TGCGCCAGCAGCACCCCCCGGACAGGGGGCTATCTCGGGGAGCTGTTTTTT

v_gene: TRBV5-1
abundance: .
j_gene: TRBJ2-7
d_gene: .
CDR3aa: CASSAGGVTYEQYF
CDR3nt: TGCGCCAGCAGCGCAGGCGGCGTAACCTACGAGCAGTACTTC

v_gene: TRBV27
abundance: .
j_gene: TRBJ1-2
d_gene: .
CDR3aa: CASSLLGGRYGYTF
CDR3nt: TGTGCCAGCAGTTTATTGGGGGGACGCTATGGCTACACCTTC

v_gene: TRBV7-7
abundance: .
j_gene: TRBJ2-2
d_gene: .
CDR3aa: CASSLEVEGRHPRRPNTGELFF
CDR3nt: TGTGCTAGCAGCTTAGAGGTCGAGGGGCGTCATCCTCGGAGACCGAACACCGGGGAGCTGTTTTTT

v_gene: TRBV19
abundance: .
j_gene: TRBJ2-5
d_gene: .
CDR3aa: CASRETVSETQYF
CDR3nt: TGTGCCAGTAGGGAGACAGTCTCAGAGACCCAGTACTTC

v_gene: TRBV5-4
abundance: .
j_gene: TRBJ1-6
d_gene: .
CDR3aa: CASSPHLDGNSPLHF
CDR3nt: TGTGCCAGCAGCCCGCACCTGGACGGTAATTCACCCCTCCACTTT

v_gene: TRBV2
abundance: once
j_gene: TRBJ2-7
d_gene: .
CDR3aa: CASSENLPGGEQYF
CDR3nt: TGTGCCAGCAGTGAAAATCTCCCTGGCGGCGAGCAGTACTTC

v_gene: TRBV7-9
abundance: .
j_gene: TRBJ2-6
d_gene: TRBD1
CDR3aa: CASSSAGTGAGANVLTF
CDR3nt: TGTGCCAGCAGCTCGGCAGGGACAGGGGCTGGGGCCAACGTCCTGACTTTC

v_gene: TRBV28
abundance: once
j_gene: TRBJ1-5
d_gene: TRBD1
CDR3aa: CASRSSGQGMMGNQPQHF
CDR3nt: TGTGCCAGCAGATCTAGTGGACAGGGAATGATGGGCAATCAGCCCCAGCATTTT

v_gene: TRBV28
abundance: .
j_gene: TRBJ1-3
d_gene: .
CDR3aa: CASSSFDGAGNTIYF
CDR3nt: TGTGCCAGCAGTTCGTTTGACGGGGCTGGAAACACCATATATTTT

v_gene: TRBV11-1
abundance: .
j_gene: TRBJ1-2
d_gene: .
CDR3aa: CASSSRDNYGYTF
CDR3nt: TGTGCCAGCAGCTCCCGGGACAACTATGGCTACACCTTC

v_gene: TRBV5-1
abundance: .
j_gene: TRBJ1-1
d_gene: .
CDR3aa: CASSLLRGLGTEAFF
CDR3nt: TGCGCCAGCAGCTTGTTGAGAGGGTTGGGCACTGAAGCTTTCTTT